This TCR beta chain was observed in a study of blood T cell repertoires in COVID-19. Authors' analysis steps: For nucleated cells, counts were estimated from reference gene primer amplification. The data were produced by immunoSEQ multiplex PCR, yet TCRdb's version contains in-frame clones alone and is incomplete. That table is the source of V, J and clone size, and D and trimming were worked out from the DNA. This table holds about 44,000 clones, approximately 86% found once. The length of the CDR3 is 16 residues. The germline gives CDR1 SNHLY, CDR2 FYNNEI. V gave up 5 bases and J gave up 0 bases; unmatched junction bases: 2.

The V call is TRBV2, the J call TRBJ1-4, with TRBD1 matching over 11 bases. The sequence came from a woman of 80 years or more in a cohort sampled during active or convalescent COVID-19. The source material was peripheral blood. CDR3 sequence (DNA): TGTGCCAGCAGTCGGGACAGGGGGTCAACTAATGAAAAACTGTTTTTT. Translating it yields CASSRDRGSTNEKLFF.